The rows below give T cell receptor beta chains drawn from one sample of a study of prognosis after radiotherapy for stage I lung cancer. A single record per CDR3 protein comes from TCRdb applying MiXCR to the multiplex PCR reads. The table has fewer than 35,000 distinct CDR3 sequences, approximately 51% seen once. Sample: PBMCs, taken before or after stereotactic body radiation therapy (not recorded which). Receptors originate from a donor aged 50 or older with non-small cell lung cancer. The CDR3 runs from the conserved cysteine through the conserved F or W. D genes are given only for firm matches. Not every row has a clone size; where given, it reads once, few, many or a size class.

abundance,d_gene,len,j_gene,v_gene,CDR3nt,CDR3aa
many,TRBD1,15,TRBJ1-4,TRBV5-8,TGTGCCAGCAGCTTACTCGGACAGGTTGGAGAAAAACTGTTTTTT,CASSLLGQVGEKLFF
-,-,14,TRBJ2-1,TRBV20-1,TGCAGTGCCTCTGGGCGGGCGTCCTACAATGAGCAGTTCTTC,CSASGRASYNEQFF
once,-,13,TRBJ1-2,TRBV6-5,TGTGCCAGCATTTACTCGAACAGGTCGGACTACACCTTC,CASIYSNRSDYTF
-,TRBD2,16,TRBJ2-3,TRBV2,TGTGCCAGCAGGAGGACTAGCGGGAGTCGAACAGATACGCAGTATTTT,CASRRTSGSRTDTQYF
-,-,15,TRBJ2-7,TRBV27,TGTGCCAGCCATTGTAGTCGCGGGAACCTTTACGAGCAGTACTTC,CASHCSRGNLYEQYF
-,-,12,TRBJ2-1,TRBV7-2,TGTGCCAGCAGCCCCATGTACAATGAGCAGTTCTTC,CASSPMYNEQFF
many,TRBD1,14,TRBJ1-5,TRBV2,TGTGCCAGCAGGGGACAGGGGGCAAGTCAGCCCCAGCATTTT,CASRGQGASQPQHF
many,TRBD2,15,TRBJ2-1,TRBV28,TGTGCCAGCAGTTCCTTTTGGCGGGAGATTCGTGAGCAGTTCTTC,CASSSFWREIREQFF
-,-,14,TRBJ1-2,TRBV6-1,TGTGCCAGCAGTGAAGGTCTGGTGATAGGTGGCTACACCTTC,CASSEGLVIGGYTF
many,-,13,TRBJ2-1,TRBV4-3,TGCGCCAGCAGCCAAATTTTCGGCAATGAGCAGTTCTTC,CASSQIFGNEQFF
many,-,13,TRBJ2-5,TRBV24-1,TGTGCCACCAGCCTTGGCCCTCAAGAGACCCAGTACTTC,CATSLGPQETQYF
many,-,14,TRBJ2-1,TRBV6-2/TRBV6-3,TGTGCCAGCAGTCCCTCGAGCGAGACAGATGAGCAGTTCTTC,CASSPSSETDEQFF
many,-,16,TRBJ2-3,TRBV12-3/TRBV12-4,TGTGCCAGCCGTTGGGGTTCGAAACCACGCACAGATACGCAGTATTTT,CASRWGSKPRTDTQYF
-,-,13,TRBJ1-2,TRBV12-3/TRBV12-4,TGTGCCAGCAGTTCCGGGACACATAGTGGCTACACCTTC,CASSSGTHSGYTF
many,-,12,TRBJ2-7,TRBV2,TGTGCCAGCAGCCTGGACGATCGTATGCAGTACTTC,CASSLDDRMQYF
few,-,17,TRBJ2-2,TRBV3-1,TGTGCCAGCAGCCAAGTCCAGACTAGTCCGAACACCGGGGAGCTGTTTTTT,CASSQVQTSPNTGELFF
-,-,17,TRBJ2-6,TRBV20-1,TGCAGTGCCTTCCGTGGCGGCGTTCCCCCTGGGGCCAACGTCCTGACTTTC,CSAFRGGVPPGANVLTF
many,TRBD1,14,TRBJ1-5,TRBV30,TGTGCCTACCAGACAGGGAGTGAGGATCAGCCCCAGCATTTT,CAYQTGSEDQPQHF
many,-,14,TRBJ2-7,TRBV9,TGTGCCAGCAGCTCTCATCCGTCGGGATACGAGCAGTACTTC,CASSSHPSGYEQYF
-,TRBD2,15,TRBJ2-2,TRBV7-8,TGTGCCGGCAGCCCAAATAGCGGGGGGACCTGGGAGCTGTTTTTT,CAGSPNSGGTWELFF
-,-,14,TRBJ2-7,TRBV7-2,TGTGCCAGCAGCTTATTCCGGGCCGCCTACGAGCAGTACTTC,CASSLFRAAYEQYF
-,TRBD2,15,TRBJ2-1,TRBV29-1,TGCAGCGTTGAAGACAATAGCGGGACGGGCAATGAGCAGTTCTTC,CSVEDNSGTGNEQFF
-,-,16,TRBJ2-1,TRBV7-9,TGTGCCAGCAGCCCCCCCGGACAATGTTCCTACCAACCCCAGTTCTTC,CASSPPGQCSYQPQFF
many,TRBD1,15,TRBJ2-3,TRBV6-1,TGTGCCAGCAGTGAAGGGGGACAGACCACAGATACGCAGTATTTT,CASSEGGQTTDTQYF
-,TRBD1,16,TRBJ1-2,TRBV24-1,TGTGCCACCAGTGATCCCCAGACAGGGGGCGGCTATGGCTACACCTTC,CATSDPQTGGGYGYTF
once,TRBD2,19,TRBJ2-3,TRBV12-3/TRBV12-4,TGTTCCAGCACCCTTCTCAGGAGACTAGCGGGAGGTAACACAGATACGCAGTATTTT,CSSTLLRRLAGGNTDTQYF
-,TRBD2,16,TRBJ2-5,TRBV7-2,TGTGCCAGCAGCACCTCTAGCGGGAGGGCCGAGGAGACCCAGTGCTTC,CASSTSSGRAEETQCF
-,-,15,TRBJ1-1,TRBV20-1,TGCAGCCAAAGTGTGGTGACGGGGGGGAACACTGAAGCTTTCTTC,CSQSVVTGGNTEAFF
-,TRBD1,14,TRBJ2-2,TRBV28,TGTGCCAGCATGGGGACAGCCTCCACCGGGGAGCTGTTTTTT,CASMGTASTGELFF
many,-,16,TRBJ2-1,TRBV28,TGTGCCAGCAGTCCCCTTGCTTTTCCCGGTAGCAATGAGCAGTTCTTC,CASSPLAFPGSNEQFF
medium-sized,-,14,TRBJ2-1,TRBV19,TGTGCCAGTAGTATAGGGAGCGGCACCCTAGGGAAGTTCTTC,CASSIGSGTLGKFF
many,TRBD1,14,TRBJ1-1,TRBV20-1,TGCAGTGCCGCGGGGGACAGGGCCCACACTGAAGCTTTCTTT,CSAAGDRAHTEAFF
many,-,13,TRBJ2-3,TRBV18,TGTGCCAGCTCGGCCCGGGAACTTGATACGCAGTATTTT,CASSARELDTQYF
-,-,15,TRBJ1-3,TRBV20-1,TGCAGTGCTAGAGACAGAATTAGCTCTGGAAACACCATATATTTT,CSARDRISSGNTIYF
-,-,16,TRBJ2-3,TRBV11-3,TGTGCCAGCAGCTTAGAGATGGGAGCCTACACAGATACGCAGTATTTT,CASSLEMGAYTDTQYF
-,-,16,TRBJ2-7,TRBV5-1,TGCTCCAGCAGATCCTTTAGCGGATGGACGCCCTACGAGCAGTACTTC,CSSRSFSGWTPYEQYF
many,-,14,TRBJ2-5,TRBV3-1,TGTGCCAGCGCGGGCCCACGAGGATCGGAGACCCAGTACTTC,CASAGPRGSETQYF